The following is a T cell receptor (beta chain) sequence with its context. The data belong to a study of blood T cell repertoires in COVID-19. Study as a whole: Collection of acute and convalescent COVID-19 samples took place in the United States, Italy and Spain. T cells, B-cell-depleted T cells, or PBMCs supplied cDNA or gDNA.

In the study's own analysis: Amplification of reference gene primers was used by the study to estimate nucleated cell counts. Here immunoSEQ multiplex PCR was the method, and the copy in TCRdb shows in-frame clones only, minus some. V and J calls and clone size follow that table, whereas D and trimming were derived from the DNA. The sample comprises roughly 200,000 clones, roughly four fifths of which are singletons, and about 5.1% rests with the top ten. V trimming: 2 bases; J trimming: 2 bases; junction bases outside the gene matches: 9. The CDR3 runs to 17 residues. Germline V gene lookup returns CDR1 MNHNS and CDR2 SASEGT.

This sequence joins TRBV6-1 and TRBJ2-3; 8 bases are a match to TRBD1. The source material was peripheral blood. The sequence was obtained from a woman between 70 and 85 years old with active or convalescent COVID-19. The chain's CDR3 is CASSEFPNRGTTDTQYF. DNA of the CDR3: TGTGCCAGCAGTGAATTCCCCAACAGGGGGACCACAGATACGCAGTATTTT.